Below are 6 T cell receptor beta chains sequenced from a single sample in a study of radiation and T cells in renal cell carcinoma. Profiling relied on immunoSEQ multiplex PCR, and the TCRdb table lists in-frame clones only, not all of them. This table has 70,000 to 80,000 clones, approximately 86% appearing once. Sample time point: blood 2 weeks post-SBRT. This sample's treatment: 15 Gy SBRT to primary tumor, nephrectomy 4 weeks later. The source material was blood, sampled from a patient whose treatment included radiotherapy and nephrectomy. These receptors were obtained from a woman aged 50 to 60 with renal cell carcinoma.

The table lists this clone with a count of one. In nucleotides, the CDR3 is TGCGCCAGCAAGCAGAACCAAGAGACCCAGTACTTC. It codes for CASKQNQETQYF. The chain is built from TRBV5-1 and TRBJ2-5, with D unresolved. Deletions cut 6 bases from V and 0 bases from J, with 6 bases between. The CDR3 totals 12 residues. CDR1 and CDR2 from the germline V gene are SGHRS and YFSETQ. The variable domain in full, completed from reference TRBV5-1 and TRBJ2-5, reads KAGVTQTPRYLIKTRGQQVTLSCSPISGHRSVSWYQQTPGQGLQFLFEYFSETQRNKGNFPGRFSGRQFSNSRSEMNVSTLELGDSALYLCASKQNQETQYFGPGTRLLVL.

V gene TRBV21-1 combines with J gene TRBJ2-7; the tabulated D call, TRBD1, remains unverified against the DNA. TRBV21-1 is flagged as a pseudogene. The CDR3 covers 13 residues. Here the CDR3 reads CASTGTGGYEQYF. The CDR3 DNA follows: TGTGCCAGCACTGGGACAGGGGGCTACGAGCAGTACTTC.

The CDR3 sequence is CASSSTTGPNQPQHF. CDR3 nucleotide sequence: TGTGCCAGCAGTTCCACGACAGGGCCTAATCAGCCCCAGCATTTT. This chain joins TRBV6-6 and TRBJ1-5; TRBD1 agrees at 7 bases. The trim removed 4 bases at V and 4 bases at J, leaving 7 bases unmatched. CDR3 length equals 15 residues. The germline V gene has CDR1 MNHNY and CDR2 SVGAGI (reference sequence).

The rearrangement links TRBV7-2 to TRBJ1-4; D call uncertain. Germline V gives CDR1 SGHTA, CDR2 FQGNSA. V lost 0 bases to trimming and J lost 6 bases, with 8 bases between them. The CDR3 loop spans 14 amino acids. The CDR3: CASSLAGFYEKLFF. DNA of the CDR3: TGTGCCAGCAGCTTAGCAGGGTTCTATGAAAAACTGTTTTTT.

V gene TRBV6-5 combines with J gene TRBJ1-2; D might be TRBD1 (6 bases). CDR1 is MNHEY and CDR2 is SVGAGI in the germline V gene. V lost 7 bases, J lost 2 bases, and 17 bases lay in between. This CDR3 has 15 residues. CDR3 nucleotides: TGTGCCAGCACCTTACGCCAAGGGGGAAACTATGGCTACACCTTC. Residues: CASTLRQGGNYGYTF.

The chain carries TRBV6-6 and TRBJ1-6, with 7 bases identical to TRBD1. The J segment lost 9 bases and the V segment lost 8 bases, leaving 10 bases of the junction unmatched. This CDR3 has 14 residues. Germline CDR1 and CDR2: MNHNY and SVGAGI (reference sequence). CDR3 region: CASRREGAGSPLHF. The CDR3 DNA sequence: TGTGCCAGCCGAAGGGAGGGGGCGGGTTCACCCCTCCACTTT.